The clone carrying this T cell receptor beta chain is categorized as medium-sized. As yet, its antigen is unknown. The sample comes from a study of T cells in narcolepsy. As for the study in general: Patients with NT1 or NT2 and healthy control donors were enrolled.

Points from the study as a whole: HCRT-specific and TRIB2-specific autoreactive clonotypes appeared among same-patient CSF and blood CD4+ clonotypes. Blood of same and different patients, but not healthy controls, reportedly held recurring autoreactive clonotypes.

Germline V gives CDR1 MNHEY, CDR2 SMNVEV (reference sequence). The CDR3 extends over 13 amino acids. The V and J ends lost 2 bases and 7 bases respectively, with 9 bases between them. Sequenced by immunoSEQ multiplex PCR; TCRdb stores in-frame clones only, minus some. The sample consists of 2,500 or so clones, under 30% of them appearing once. The origin of this receptor is a human donor with narcolepsy. The sequenced sample consisted of cultured CD4+ T cells from cerebrospinal fluid. The V call is TRBV27, the J call TRBJ1-5; no clear D. The chain's CDR3 is CASSLEPGQPQHF. The DNA for the CDR3 is TGTGCCAGCAGTTTAGAGCCGGGACAGCCCCAGCATTTT.